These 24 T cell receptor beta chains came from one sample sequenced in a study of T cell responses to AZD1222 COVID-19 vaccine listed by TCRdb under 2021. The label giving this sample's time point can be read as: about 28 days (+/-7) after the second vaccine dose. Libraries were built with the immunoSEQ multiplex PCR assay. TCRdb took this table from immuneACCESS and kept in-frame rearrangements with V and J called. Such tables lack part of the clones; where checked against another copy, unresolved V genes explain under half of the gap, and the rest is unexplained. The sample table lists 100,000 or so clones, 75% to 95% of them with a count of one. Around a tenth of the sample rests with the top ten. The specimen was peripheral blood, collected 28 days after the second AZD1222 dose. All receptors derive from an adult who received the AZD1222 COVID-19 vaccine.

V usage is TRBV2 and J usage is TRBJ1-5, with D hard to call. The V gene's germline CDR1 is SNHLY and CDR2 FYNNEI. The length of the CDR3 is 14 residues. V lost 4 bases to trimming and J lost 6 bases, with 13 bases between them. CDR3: CASSGAAKSQPQHF. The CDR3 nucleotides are TGTGCCAGCAGTGGGGCAGCAAAATCTCAGCCCCAGCATTTT. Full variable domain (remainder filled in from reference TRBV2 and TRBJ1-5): EPEVTQTPSHQVTQMGQEVILRCVPISNHLYFYWYRQILGQKVEFLVSFYNNEISEKSEIFDDQFSVERPDGSNFTLKIRSTKLEDSAMYFCASSGAAKSQPQHFGDGTRLSIL.

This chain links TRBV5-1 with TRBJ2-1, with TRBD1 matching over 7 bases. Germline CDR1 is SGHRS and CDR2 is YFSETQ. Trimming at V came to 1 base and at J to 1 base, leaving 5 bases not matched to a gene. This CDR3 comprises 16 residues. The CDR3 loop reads CASSLFGQASYNEQFF. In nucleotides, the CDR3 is TGCGCCAGCAGCTTGTTTGGACAGGCTTCCTACAATGAGCAGTTCTTC.

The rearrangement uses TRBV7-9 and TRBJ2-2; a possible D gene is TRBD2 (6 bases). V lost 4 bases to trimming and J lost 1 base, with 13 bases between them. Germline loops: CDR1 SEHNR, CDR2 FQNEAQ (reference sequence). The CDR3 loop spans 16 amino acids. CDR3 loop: CASSSDSGRNTGELFF. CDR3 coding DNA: TGTGCCAGCAGCTCAGACAGCGGGCGGAACACCGGGGAGCTGTTTTTT.

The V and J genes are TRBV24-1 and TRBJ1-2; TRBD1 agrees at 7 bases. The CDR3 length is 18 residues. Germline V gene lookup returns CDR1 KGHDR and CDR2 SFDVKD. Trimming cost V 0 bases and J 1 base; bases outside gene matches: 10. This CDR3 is CATSDLLGPGQHNYGYTF. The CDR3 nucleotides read TGTGCCACCAGTGATTTGTTGGGCCCGGGACAGCATAACTATGGCTACACCTTC.

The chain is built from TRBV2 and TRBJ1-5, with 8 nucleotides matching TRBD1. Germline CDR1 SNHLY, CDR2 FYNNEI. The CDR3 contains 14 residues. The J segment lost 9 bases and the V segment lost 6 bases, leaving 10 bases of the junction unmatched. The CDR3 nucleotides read TGTGCCAGCAGCCAGGGACAGGACCGCGGGCCCCAGCATTTT. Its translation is CASSQGQDRGPQHF. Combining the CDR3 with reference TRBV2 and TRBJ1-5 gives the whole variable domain EPEVTQTPSHQVTQMGQEVILRCVPISNHLYFYWYRQILGQKVEFLVSFYNNEISEKSEIFDDQFSVERPDGSNFTLKIRSTKLEDSAMYFCASSQGQDRGPQHFGDGTRLSIL.

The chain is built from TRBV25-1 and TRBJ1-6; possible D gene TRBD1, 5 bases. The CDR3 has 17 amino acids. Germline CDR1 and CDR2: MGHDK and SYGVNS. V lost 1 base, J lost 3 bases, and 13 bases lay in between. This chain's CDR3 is CASSESLGPFYNSPLHF. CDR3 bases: TGTGCCAGCAGTGAATCGTTGGGACCCTTCTATAATTCACCCCTCCACTTT.

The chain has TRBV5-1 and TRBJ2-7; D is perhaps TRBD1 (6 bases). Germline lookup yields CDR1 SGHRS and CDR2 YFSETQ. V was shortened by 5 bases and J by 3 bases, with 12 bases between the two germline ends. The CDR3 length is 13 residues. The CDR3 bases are TGCGCCAGCAGTTATACAGGGAACTACGAGCAGTACTTC. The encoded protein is CASSYTGNYEQYF.

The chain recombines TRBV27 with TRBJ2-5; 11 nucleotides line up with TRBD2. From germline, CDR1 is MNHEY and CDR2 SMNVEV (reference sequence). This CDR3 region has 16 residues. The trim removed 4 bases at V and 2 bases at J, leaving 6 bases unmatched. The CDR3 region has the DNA TGTGCCAGCAGTTCATCCGGGACTAGCGGACAAGAGACCCAGTACTTC. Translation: CASSSSGTSGQETQYF.

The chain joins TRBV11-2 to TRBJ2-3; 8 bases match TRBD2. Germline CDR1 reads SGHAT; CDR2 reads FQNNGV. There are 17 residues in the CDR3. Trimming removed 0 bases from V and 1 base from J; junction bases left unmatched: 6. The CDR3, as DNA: TGTGCCAGCAGCTTAGACGGGAGGGGGGGCGGCACAGATACGCAGTATTTT. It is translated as CASSLDGRGGGTDTQYF.

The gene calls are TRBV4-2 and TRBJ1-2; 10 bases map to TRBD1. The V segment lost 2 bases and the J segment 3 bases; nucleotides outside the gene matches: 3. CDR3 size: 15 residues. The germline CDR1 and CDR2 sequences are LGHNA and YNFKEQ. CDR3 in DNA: TGTGCCAGCAGCCAATGGGACAGGGGTGACTATGGCTACACCTTC. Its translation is CASSQWDRGDYGYTF.

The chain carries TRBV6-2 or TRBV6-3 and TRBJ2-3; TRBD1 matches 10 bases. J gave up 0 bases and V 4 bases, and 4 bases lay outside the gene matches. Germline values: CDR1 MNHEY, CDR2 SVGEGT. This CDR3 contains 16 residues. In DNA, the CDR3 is TGTGCCAGCAGTTCCGGGACAGGGGCTAGCACAGATACGCAGTATTTT. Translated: CASSSGTGASTDTQYF.

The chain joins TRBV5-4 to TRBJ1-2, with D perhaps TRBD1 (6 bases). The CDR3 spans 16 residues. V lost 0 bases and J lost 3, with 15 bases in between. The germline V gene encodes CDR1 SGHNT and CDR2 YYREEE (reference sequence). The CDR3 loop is CASSLAKQGGHYGYTF. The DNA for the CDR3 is TGTGCCAGCAGCTTGGCTAAACAGGGTGGGCACTATGGCTACACCTTC.

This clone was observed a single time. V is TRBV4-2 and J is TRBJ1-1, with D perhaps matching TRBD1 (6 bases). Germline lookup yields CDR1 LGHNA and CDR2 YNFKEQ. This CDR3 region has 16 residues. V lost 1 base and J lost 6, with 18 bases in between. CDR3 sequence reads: CASSQAPHREGAEAFF. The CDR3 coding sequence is TGTGCCAGCAGCCAAGCCCCCCACAGGGAGGGTGCTGAAGCTTTCTTT.

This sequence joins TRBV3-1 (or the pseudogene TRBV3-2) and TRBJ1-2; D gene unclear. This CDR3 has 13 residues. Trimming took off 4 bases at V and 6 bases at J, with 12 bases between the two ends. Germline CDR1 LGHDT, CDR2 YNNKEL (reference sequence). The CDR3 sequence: CASSPDLKDGYTF. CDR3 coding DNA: TGTGCCAGCAGCCCGGACCTCAAAGATGGCTACACCTTC.

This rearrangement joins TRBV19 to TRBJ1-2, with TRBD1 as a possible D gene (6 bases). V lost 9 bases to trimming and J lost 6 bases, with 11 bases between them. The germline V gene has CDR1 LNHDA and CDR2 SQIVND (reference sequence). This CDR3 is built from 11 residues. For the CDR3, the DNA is TGTGCCAGCCCCGGACAGCATGGCTACACCTTC. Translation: CASPGQHGYTF.

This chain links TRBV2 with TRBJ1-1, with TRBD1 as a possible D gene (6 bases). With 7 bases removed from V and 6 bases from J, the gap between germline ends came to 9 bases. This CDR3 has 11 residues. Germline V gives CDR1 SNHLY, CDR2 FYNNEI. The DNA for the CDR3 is TGTGCCAGCACAGGGGAATCTGAAGCTTTCTTT. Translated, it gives CASTGESEAFF.

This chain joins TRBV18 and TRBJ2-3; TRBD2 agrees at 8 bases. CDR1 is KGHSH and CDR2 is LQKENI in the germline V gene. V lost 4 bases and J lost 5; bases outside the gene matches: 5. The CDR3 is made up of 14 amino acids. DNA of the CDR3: TGTGCCAGCTCACAACTAGCGGAGGAAGATACGCAGTATTTT. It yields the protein CASSQLAEEDTQYF.

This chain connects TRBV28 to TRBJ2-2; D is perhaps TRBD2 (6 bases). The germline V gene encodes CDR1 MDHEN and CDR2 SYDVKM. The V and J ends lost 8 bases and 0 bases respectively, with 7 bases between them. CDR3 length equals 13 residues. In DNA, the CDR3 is TGTGCCAGCCCTAGCGCGAACACCGGGGAGCTGTTTTTT. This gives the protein CASPSANTGELFF.

This CDR3 reads CASSYSRRDRGAEAFF. The CDR3 coding sequence is TGTGCCAGCAGTTACTCGCGCAGGGACCGAGGGGCCGAAGCTTTCTTT. The gene calls are TRBV6-6 and TRBJ1-1; a weak D match, TRBD1 (5 bases). There are 16 residues in the CDR3. V shed 0 bases and J shed 8 bases, with 19 bases lying between them. Germline CDR1 reads MNHNY; CDR2 reads SVGAGI (reference sequence).

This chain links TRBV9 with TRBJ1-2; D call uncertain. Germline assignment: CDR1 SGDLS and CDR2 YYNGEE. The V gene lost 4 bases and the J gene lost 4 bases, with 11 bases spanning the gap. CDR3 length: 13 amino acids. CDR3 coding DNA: TGTGCCAGCAGCTTAGAATCCGGCTATGGCTACACCTTC. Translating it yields CASSLESGYGYTF.

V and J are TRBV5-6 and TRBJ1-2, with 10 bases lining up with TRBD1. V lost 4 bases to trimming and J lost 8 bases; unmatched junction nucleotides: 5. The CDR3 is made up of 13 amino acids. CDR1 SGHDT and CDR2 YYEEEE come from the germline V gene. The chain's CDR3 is CASSPTGGRGYTF. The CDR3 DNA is TGTGCCAGCAGCCCGACAGGGGGCAGGGGCTACACCTTC.

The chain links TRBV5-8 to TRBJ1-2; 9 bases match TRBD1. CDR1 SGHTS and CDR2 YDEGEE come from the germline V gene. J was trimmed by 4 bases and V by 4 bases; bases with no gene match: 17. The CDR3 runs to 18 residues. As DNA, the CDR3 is TGTGCCAGCAGCCATACGGGGACAGGGTTATCGGGCGGCTATGGCTACACCTTC. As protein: CASSHTGTGLSGGYGYTF.

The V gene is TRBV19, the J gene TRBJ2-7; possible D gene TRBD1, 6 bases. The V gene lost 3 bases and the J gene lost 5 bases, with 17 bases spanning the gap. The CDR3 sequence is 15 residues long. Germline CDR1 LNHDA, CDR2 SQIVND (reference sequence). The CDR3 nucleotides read TGTGCCAGTAGTATGGGGCCTGGGGGCATAGACGAGCAGTACTTC. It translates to CASSMGPGGIDEQYF.

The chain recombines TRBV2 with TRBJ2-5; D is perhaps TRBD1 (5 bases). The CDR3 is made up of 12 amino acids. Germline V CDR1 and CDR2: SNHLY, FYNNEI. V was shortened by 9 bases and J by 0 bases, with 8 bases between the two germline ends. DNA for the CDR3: TGTGCCAGTTCGACAGACCAAGAGACCCAGTACTTC. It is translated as CASSTDQETQYF.